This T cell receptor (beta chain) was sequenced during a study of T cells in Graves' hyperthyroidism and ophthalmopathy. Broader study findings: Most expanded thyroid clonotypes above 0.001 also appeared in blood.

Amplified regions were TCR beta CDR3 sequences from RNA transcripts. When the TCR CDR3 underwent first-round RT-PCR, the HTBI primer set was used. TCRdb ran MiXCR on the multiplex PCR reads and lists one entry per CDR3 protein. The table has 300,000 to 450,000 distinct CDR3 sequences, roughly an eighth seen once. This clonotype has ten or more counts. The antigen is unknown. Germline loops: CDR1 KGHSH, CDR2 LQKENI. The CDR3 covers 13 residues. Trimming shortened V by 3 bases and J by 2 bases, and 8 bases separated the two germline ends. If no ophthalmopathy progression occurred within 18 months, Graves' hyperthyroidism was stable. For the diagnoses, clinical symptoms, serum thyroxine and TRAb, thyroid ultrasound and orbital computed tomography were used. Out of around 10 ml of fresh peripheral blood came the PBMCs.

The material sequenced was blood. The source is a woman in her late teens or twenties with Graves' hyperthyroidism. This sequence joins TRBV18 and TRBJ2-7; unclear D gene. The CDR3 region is CASSPREAYEQYF. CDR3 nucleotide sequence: TGTGCCAGCTCACCTAGGGAAGCCTACGAGCAGTACTTC.